This TCR beta chain is drawn from a study of T cells in Graves' hyperthyroidism and ophthalmopathy. Whole-study results and caveats: Model predictions of ophthalmopathy came a median approximately 6.5 months before onset. Blood also contained most expanded thyroid clonotypes above 0.001.

Amplification of TCR beta CDR3 regions used RNA as the template. The HTBI primer set was used in a first-round RT-PCR of the TCR CDR3. TCRdb fed the multiplex PCR reads into MiXCR, producing one record per CDR3 protein. Counted here are some 490,000 distinct CDR3 sequences, around a fifth occurring once; the ten biggest clones make up approximately 54%. There are 18 residues in the CDR3. Germline CDR1 SGHVS, CDR2 FNYEAQ. The V end was cut by 2 bases, the J end by 2 bases, with 20 bases between. On this clonotype itself: Its cognate antigen is unknown.

In the ophthalmopathy cohort, Clinical Activity Score was at least 3, NOSPECS grade at least 4, and duration under 3 months. PBMCs came from more than 8.5 ml fresh peripheral blood. The TCR sequence derives from a woman between 65 and 79 years old with Graves' ophthalmopathy. The sequenced sample was blood. This chain joins TRBV7-6 and TRBJ2-3, with D possibly being TRBD1 or TRBD2 (5 bases each). In DNA, the CDR3 is TGTGCCAGCAGCTTAAAGGGTGTGGGACCCTCTCCCACAGATACGCAGTATTTT. The encoded protein is CASSLKGVGPSPTDTQYF.